A single sample gave rise to the 12 T cell receptor beta chains below, sequenced in a study of T cell responses to AZD1222 COVID-19 vaccine. TCRdb keeps only in-frame clones here, not all; method: immunoSEQ multiplex PCR. The sample lists fewer than 120,000 clones; 88% were seen once. Sequenced material: peripheral blood, taken on day 0 of AZD1222 vaccination. These receptors all stem from an adult in good health.

This clone showed up just once. The chain couples TRBV10-3 to TRBJ1-1; no reliable D call. The germline V gene has CDR1 ENHRY and CDR2 SYGVKD. The CDR3 runs to 11 residues. Trimming pared 0 bases from V and 7 bases from J, leaving 3 bases between. The CDR3 region has the DNA TGTGCCATCAGTGAGTCCAGTGAAGCTTTCTTT. Translated, it gives CAISESSEAFF.

The J gene is TRBJ2-3, the V gene TRBV6-5, with D unresolved. CDR1 and CDR2 (germline): MNHEY, SVGAGI. This CDR3 has 15 amino acids. The V end lost 0 bases, the J end lost 2 bases, and 9 bases lay between the germline ends. The chain's CDR3 is CASSYSGIYTDTQYF. As DNA, the CDR3 is TGTGCCAGCAGTTACTCAGGCATTTACACAGATACGCAGTATTTT.

This clone has just one count. The chain joins TRBV4-2 to TRBJ1-4; no reliable D call. Trimming left V 0 bases short and J 5 bases short, with 10 bases between. The length of the CDR3 is 15 residues. Per the germline V gene, CDR1 is LGHNA and CDR2 is YNFKEQ. The CDR3 nucleotides are TGTGCCAGCAGCCAAGAATTGGGCAGAAATGAAAAACTGTTTTTT. This translates into CASSQELGRNEKLFF.

The V call is TRBV28, the J call TRBJ1-2, with 12 bases matching TRBD1. V shed 2 bases and J 4 bases; nucleotides not matched to a gene: 5. Germline loops: CDR1 MDHEN, CDR2 SYDVKM. The CDR3 length is 16 residues. In DNA, the CDR3 is TGTGCCAGCAGTTTAGGGGGACAGGGGGCGGGCTATGGCTACACCTTC. Residues: CASSLGGQGAGYGYTF.

This chain uses TRBV10-3 with TRBJ1-1; D possibly corresponds to TRBD1 (5 bases). Trimming took 3 bases from V and 5 from J, leaving 16 bases between them. The CDR3 is 15 residues long. Germline values: CDR1 ENHRY, CDR2 SYGVKD. In nucleotides, the CDR3 is TGTGCCATCAGTGAATCGCAGGGAAGAGGGACTGAAGCTTTCTTT. Its translation: CAISESQGRGTEAFF.

In this sample, this clone turned up a few times. The genes are TRBV7-6 and TRBJ2-7; 13 nucleotides line up with TRBD2. This CDR3 region has 15 residues. From germline, CDR1 is SGHVS and CDR2 FNYEAQ. Germline trimming cut 1 base from V and 4 bases from J; bases unmatched to any gene: 1. The CDR3 DNA sequence: TGTGCCAGCAGCTTAGGGACTAGCGGGAGTTACGAGCAGTACTTC. This encodes CASSLGTSGSYEQYF.

This clone was counted a single time. The chain carries TRBV5-4 and TRBJ2-2; D is ambiguous. The CDR3 contains 11 residues. Germline loops: CDR1 SGHNT, CDR2 YYREEE (reference sequence). The chain's CDR3 is CVYDGPGELFF. CDR3 nucleotides: TGTGTCTACGACGGCCCCGGGGAGCTGTTTTTT.

This rearrangement joins TRBV5-6 to TRBJ2-7; D is unresolved. Germline lookup yields CDR1 SGHDT and CDR2 YYEEEE. The V and J ends lost 7 bases and 3 bases respectively, with 17 bases between them. The CDR3 is 14 residues long. The DNA of the CDR3 is TGTGCCAGCCTAGTTAAGGGCAGAGACTACGAGCAGTACTTC. Protein product: CASLVKGRDYEQYF.

The rearrangement uses TRBV7-7 and TRBJ1-5; D is undetermined. Germline CDR1 SSHAT, CDR2 FNYEAQ (reference sequence). The CDR3 has 13 residues. Deletions cut 1 base from V and 3 bases from J, with 4 bases between. CDR3 amino acids: CASSLDVNQPQHF. The CDR3 nucleotides are TGTGCCAGCAGCTTAGACGTCAATCAGCCCCAGCATTTT.

The chain joins TRBV5-1 to TRBJ1-3, with D possibly matching TRBD1 (5 bases). The V end lost 0 bases, the J end lost 4 bases, and 14 bases lay between the germline ends. The CDR3 contains 16 residues. The germline V gene has CDR1 SGHRS and CDR2 YFSETQ. CDR3 residues: CASSLGGVPSGNTIYF. The CDR3 DNA follows: TGCGCCAGCAGCTTGGGGGGGGTCCCGAGCGGAAACACCATATATTTT.

The rearrangement uses TRBV19 and TRBJ1-6; the D gene is possibly TRBD1 (5 bases). Germline CDR1 LNHDA, CDR2 SQIVND (reference sequence). The CDR3 is 15 amino acids. Trimming cost V 5 bases and J 14 bases, with 22 bases left between them. The CDR3 sequence: CASSPWGDGVRALHF. In DNA, the CDR3 is TGTGCCAGTAGTCCATGGGGGGACGGGGTGAGAGCCCTCCACTTT.

This sequence joins TRBV27 and TRBJ2-2; 8 positions agree with TRBD1. The CDR3 covers 14 residues. The germline V gene has CDR1 MNHEY and CDR2 SMNVEV (reference sequence). Germline trimming cut 6 bases from V and 3 bases from J; bases unmatched to any gene: 3. The CDR3 DNA sequence: TGTGCCAGCAGGGGACAGGCCTACACCGGGGAGCTGTTTTTT. Protein product: CASRGQAYTGELFF.